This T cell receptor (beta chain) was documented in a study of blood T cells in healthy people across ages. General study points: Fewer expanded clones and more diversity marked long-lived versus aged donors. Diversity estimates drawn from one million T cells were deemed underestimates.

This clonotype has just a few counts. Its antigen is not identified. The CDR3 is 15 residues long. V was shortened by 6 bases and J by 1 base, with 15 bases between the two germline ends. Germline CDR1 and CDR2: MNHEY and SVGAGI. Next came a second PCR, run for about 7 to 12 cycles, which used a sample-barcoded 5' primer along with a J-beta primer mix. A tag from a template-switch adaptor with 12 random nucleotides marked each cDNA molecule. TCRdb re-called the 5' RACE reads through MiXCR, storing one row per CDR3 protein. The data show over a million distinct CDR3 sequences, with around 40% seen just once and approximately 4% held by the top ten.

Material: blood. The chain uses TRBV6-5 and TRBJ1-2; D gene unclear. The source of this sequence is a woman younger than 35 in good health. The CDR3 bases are TGTGCCAGCAGAAGGGATCTCGCAAGTAACTATGGCTACACCTTC. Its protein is CASRRDLASNYGYTF.